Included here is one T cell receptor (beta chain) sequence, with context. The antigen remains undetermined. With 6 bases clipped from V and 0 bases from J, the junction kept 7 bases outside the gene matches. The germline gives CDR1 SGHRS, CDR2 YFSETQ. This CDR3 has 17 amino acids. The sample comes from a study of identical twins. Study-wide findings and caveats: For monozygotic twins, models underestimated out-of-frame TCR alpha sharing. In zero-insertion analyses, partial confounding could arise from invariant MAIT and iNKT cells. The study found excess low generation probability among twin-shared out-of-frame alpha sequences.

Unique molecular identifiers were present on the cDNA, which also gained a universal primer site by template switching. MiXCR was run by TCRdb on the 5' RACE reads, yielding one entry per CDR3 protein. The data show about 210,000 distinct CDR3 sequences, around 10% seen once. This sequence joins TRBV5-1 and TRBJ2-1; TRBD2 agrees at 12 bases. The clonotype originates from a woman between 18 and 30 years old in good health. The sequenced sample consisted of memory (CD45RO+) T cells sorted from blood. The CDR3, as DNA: TGCGCCAGCACCGCGACTAGCGGGGGCTACTCCTACAATGAGCAGTTCTTC. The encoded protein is CASTATSGGYSYNEQFF.